This record concerns one T cell receptor (beta chain) sequence. Its antigen is undetermined. Sequencing used immunoSEQ multiplex PCR; TCRdb keeps in-frame clones, though not all of them. There are 95,000 to 150,000 clones in the sample; 92% occur only once, and over 1.5% lies in the top ten. These data come from a study of T cell responses to AZD1222 COVID-19 vaccine. Study-wide points: Repertoires were sampled only after the peak T cell response.

The CDR3 runs to 16 residues. CDR1 is GTSNPN and CDR2 is SVGIG in the germline V gene (reference sequence). The V end lost 0 bases, the J end lost 0 bases, and 11 bases lay between the germline ends. Sequenced here: peripheral blood, sampled on day 0 of AZD1222 vaccination. The source is an adult in good health. The chain joins TRBV30 to TRBJ1-4, with D hard to call. Here the CDR3 reads CAWSVGVSATNEKLFF. CDR3 sequence (DNA): TGTGCCTGGAGTGTAGGTGTTAGTGCAACTAATGAAAAACTGTTTTTT. The full variable domain, rest sourced from reference TRBV30 and TRBJ1-4, is SQTIHQWPATLVQPVGSPLSLECTVEGTSNPNLYWYRQAAGRGLQLLFYSVGIGQISSEVPQNLSASRPQDRQFILSSKKLLLSDSGFYLCAWSVGVSATNEKLFFGSGTQLSVL.